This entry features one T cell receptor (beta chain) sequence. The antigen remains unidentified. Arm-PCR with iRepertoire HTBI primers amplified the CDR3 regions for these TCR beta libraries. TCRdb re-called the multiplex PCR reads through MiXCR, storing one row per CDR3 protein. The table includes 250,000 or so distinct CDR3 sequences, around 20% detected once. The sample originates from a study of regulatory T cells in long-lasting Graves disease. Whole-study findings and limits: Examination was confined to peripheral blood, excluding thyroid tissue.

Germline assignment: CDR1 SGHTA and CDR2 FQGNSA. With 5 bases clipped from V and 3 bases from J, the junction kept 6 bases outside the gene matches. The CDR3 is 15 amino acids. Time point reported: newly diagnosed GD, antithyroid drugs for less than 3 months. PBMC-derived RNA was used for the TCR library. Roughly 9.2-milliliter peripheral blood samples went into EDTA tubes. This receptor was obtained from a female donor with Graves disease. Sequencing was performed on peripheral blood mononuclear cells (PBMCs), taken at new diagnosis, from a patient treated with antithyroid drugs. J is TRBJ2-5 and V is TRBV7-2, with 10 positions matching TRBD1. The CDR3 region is CASSPGQGREETQYF. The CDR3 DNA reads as TGTGCCAGCAGCCCGGGACAGGGGAGGGAAGAGACCCAGTACTTC.